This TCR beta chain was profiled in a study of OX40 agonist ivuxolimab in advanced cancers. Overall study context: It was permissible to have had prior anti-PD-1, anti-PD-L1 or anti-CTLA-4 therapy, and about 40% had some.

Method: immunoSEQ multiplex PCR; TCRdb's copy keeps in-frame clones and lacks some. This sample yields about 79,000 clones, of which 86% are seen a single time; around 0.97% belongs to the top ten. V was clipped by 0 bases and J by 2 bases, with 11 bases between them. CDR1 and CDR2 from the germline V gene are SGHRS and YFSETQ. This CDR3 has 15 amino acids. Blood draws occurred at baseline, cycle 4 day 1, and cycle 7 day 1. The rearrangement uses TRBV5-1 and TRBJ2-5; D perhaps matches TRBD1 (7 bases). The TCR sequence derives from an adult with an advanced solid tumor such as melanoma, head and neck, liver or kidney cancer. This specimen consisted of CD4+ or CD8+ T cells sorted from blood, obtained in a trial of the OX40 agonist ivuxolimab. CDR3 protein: CASSLGQGGQETQYF. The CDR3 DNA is TGCGCCAGCAGCTTGGGGCAGGGGGGACAAGAGACCCAGTACTTC.